The 12 T cell receptor beta chains below were found in one sample sequenced in a study of identical twins. TCRdb independently ran MiXCR on the 5' RACE reads; one entry per CDR3 protein. The repertoire holds roughly 720,000 distinct CDR3 sequences, with about 20% as singletons. The sample was also linked to a second study, of T cells expressing NK-cell markers.

Sequencing used PBMCs. All receptors come from a young woman in good health.

This chain connects TRBV4-3 to TRBJ2-1, with 12 bases matching TRBD2. J was trimmed by 5 bases and V by 0 bases; bases with no gene match: 5. Germline assignment: CDR1 LGHNA and CDR2 YSLEER. CDR3 length: 17 amino acids. The CDR3 DNA sequence: TGCGCCAGCAGCCAAGAAGGGCTAGCGGGAGGGGACAATGAGCAGTTCTTC. Encoded protein: CASSQEGLAGGDNEQFF.

The chain couples TRBV7-8 to TRBJ1-4; the D is unclear. Trimming left V 5 bases short and J 0 bases short, with 7 bases between. From germline, CDR1 is SGHVS and CDR2 FQNEAQ. The CDR3 is 14 amino acids. The DNA of the CDR3 is TGTGCCAGCAGCGCGACGGCAACTAATGAAAAACTGTTTTTT. It yields the protein CASSATATNEKLFF.

In its sample, this clonotype was seen a few times. The chain recombines TRBV12-3 or TRBV12-4 with TRBJ2-7; D tentatively reads TRBD1 or TRBD2 (5 bases each). Trimming left V 6 bases short and J 0 bases short, with 15 bases between. The CDR3 contains 15 residues. CDR3 coding DNA: TGTGCCAGCAGCTATACCTCGGGACGCTCCTACGAGCAGTACTTC. Amino acid sequence: CASSYTSGRSYEQYF.

The chain joins TRBV20-1 to TRBJ2-7; D is undetermined. CDR1 DFQATT and CDR2 SNEGSKA come from the germline V gene (reference sequence). The ends were cut back, 3 bases at V and 2 bases at J, with 14 bases in the middle. This CDR3 has 14 residues. CDR3 nucleotides: TGCAGTGCTAGGCGGCTCACGGCAGCCTACGAGCAGTACTTC. Its translation: CSARRLTAAYEQYF.

The chain carries TRBV12-3 or TRBV12-4 and TRBJ2-1, with TRBD1 matching 7 bases. The CDR3 sequence is 16 residues long. Germline trimming cut 3 bases from V and 2 bases from J; bases unmatched to any gene: 7. CDR3 amino acids: CASSLSQGQPYNEQFF. The CDR3, as DNA: TGTGCCAGCAGTTTGTCTCAGGGACAGCCCTACAATGAGCAGTTCTTC.

This clonotype was observed many times. The V and J genes are TRBV7-9 and TRBJ1-2; D is uncertain. This CDR3 is 12 amino acids long. V lost 5 bases to trimming and J lost 3 bases, with 7 bases between them. Looked up from germline, CDR1 is SEHNR and CDR2 is FQNEAQ (reference sequence). This CDR3 reads CASSGGDYGYTF. CDR3 coding DNA: TGTGCCAGCAGCGGCGGGGACTATGGCTACACCTTC.

A word on this clonotype: The junction departs from germline at one end; a sequencing error may be responsible. The genes are TRBV7-9 and TRBJ2-5; TRBD2 might be the D (6 bases). Germline lookup yields CDR1 SEHNR and CDR2 FQNEAQ (reference sequence). The CDR3 is 14 residues long. CDR3 amino acids: CASSARAGLETQYF. The DNA of the CDR3 is TGTGCCAGCAGCGCAAGGGCGGGGTTGGAGACCCAGTACTTT.

There are a few counts of this clonotype. V is TRBV9 and J is TRBJ2-1, with TRBD2 matching 13 bases. CDR3 length: 17 residues. Germline V gene sequence: CDR1 SGDLS, CDR2 YYNGEE. Trimming cost V 3 bases and J 8 bases; bases outside gene matches: 11. The CDR3 region is CASSGQGLAGVVDEQFF. CDR3 DNA sequence: TGTGCCAGCAGCGGACAAGGACTAGCGGGAGTAGTGGATGAGCAGTTCTTC.

The chain links TRBV6-5 to TRBJ2-7; a possible D gene is TRBD1 (6 bases). Germline V gene sequence: CDR1 MNHEY, CDR2 SVGAGI. V gave up 4 bases and J gave up 6 bases, with 19 bases separating them. This CDR3 has 15 amino acids. The CDR3 reads CASSSRGRLLGEQYF. The CDR3 DNA follows: TGTGCCAGCAGTTCCAGGGGACGCCTCCTGGGCGAGCAGTACTTC.

This clonotype was detected a few times. The chain couples TRBV20-1 to TRBJ2-1; tentative D call: TRBD2 (6 bases). Trimming cost V 4 bases and J 2 bases, with 12 bases left between them. Germline CDR1 DFQATT, CDR2 SNEGSKA (reference sequence). The CDR3 consists of 14 residues. CDR3 protein: CSATSGDAYNEQFF. The DNA for the CDR3 is TGCAGTGCTACATCGGGGGATGCCTACAATGAGCAGTTCTTC.

The chain uses TRBV4-1 and TRBJ2-3; D is possibly TRBD2 (7 bases). Germline loops: CDR1 MGHRA, CDR2 YSYEKL. This CDR3 contains 16 residues. V was cut by 1 base and J by 6 bases, with 17 bases left in between. CDR3 nucleotide sequence: TGCGCCAGCAGCCAAGCGGGGGAGGGGGTGATGGATACGCAGTATTTT. Its translation is CASSQAGEGVMDTQYF.

This chain's CDR3 is CSARDWRRGANVLTF. In nucleotides, the CDR3 is TGCAGTGCTAGAGATTGGCGGAGGGGGGCCAACGTCCTGACTTTC. The V gene is TRBV20-1, the J gene TRBJ2-6; possible D gene TRBD2, 5 bases. Trimming took off 0 bases at V and 4 bases at J, with 10 bases between the two ends. In germline, CDR1 is DFQATT, CDR2 SNEGSKA (reference sequence). This CDR3 has 15 residues.